This T cell receptor beta chain is from a study of human T cells and chemical hapten exposure. Study summary: Sensitization used 2% DPC on roughly 2 cm by roughly 2 cm upper inner arm skin.

This sample's time point: patch test 2, 6 weeks after DPC sensitization. Indicated treatment: therapeutic diphenylcyclopropenone sensitization with weekly scalp DPC. Extraction of total RNA was performed on unfractionated whole blood. A single record per CDR3 protein comes from TCRdb applying MiXCR to the RACE reads. The data contain approximately 350,000 distinct CDR3 sequences, roughly 6.3% of them singletons. Per the germline V gene, CDR1 is KGHSH and CDR2 is LQKENI. The CDR3 runs 15 residues. The V segment lost 6 bases and the J segment 4 bases; nucleotides outside the gene matches: 7. This clonotype was picked up many times. Its cognate antigen is unknown. Overall study findings and caveats: TCRs at high frequency, those above 1 in 1000, did not change with DPC sensitization.

This sequence originates from a young woman with alopecia areata. Some clones in this sample may be carry-over from other donors' samples. The gene calls are TRBV18 and TRBJ1-5, with TRBD1 matching over 9 bases. The input for sequencing was whole blood, taken in connection with sensitization to the hapten diphenylcyclopropenone (DPC). The CDR3 reads CASSTGQGPNQPQHF. The CDR3 nucleotides read TGTGCCAGCTCGACTGGACAGGGGCCTAATCAGCCCCAGCATTTT. The variable domain in full, completed from reference TRBV18 and TRBJ1-5, reads NAGVMQNPRHLVRRRGQEARLRCSPMKGHSHVYWYRQLPEEGLKFMVYLQKENIIDESGMPKERFSAEFPKEGPSILRIQQVVRGDSAAYFCASSTGQGPNQPQHFGDGTRLSIL.